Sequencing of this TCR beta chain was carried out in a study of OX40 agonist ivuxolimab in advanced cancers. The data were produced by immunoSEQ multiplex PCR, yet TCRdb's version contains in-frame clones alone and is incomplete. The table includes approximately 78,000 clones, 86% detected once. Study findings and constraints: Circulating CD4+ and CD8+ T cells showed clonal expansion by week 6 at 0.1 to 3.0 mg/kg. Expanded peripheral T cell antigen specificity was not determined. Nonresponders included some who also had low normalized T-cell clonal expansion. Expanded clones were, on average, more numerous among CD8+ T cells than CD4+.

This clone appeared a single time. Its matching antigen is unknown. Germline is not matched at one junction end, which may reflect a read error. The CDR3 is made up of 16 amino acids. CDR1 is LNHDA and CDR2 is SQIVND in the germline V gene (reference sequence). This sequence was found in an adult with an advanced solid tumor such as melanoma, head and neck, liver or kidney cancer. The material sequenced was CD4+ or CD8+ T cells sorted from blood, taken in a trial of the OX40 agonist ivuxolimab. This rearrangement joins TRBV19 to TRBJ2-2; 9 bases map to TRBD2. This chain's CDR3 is CASRPTSGSHTGEPFF. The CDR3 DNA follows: TGTGCCAGTAGGCCCACTAGCGGGTCTCACACCGGGGAGCCGTTTTTT.